The 30 T cell receptor beta chains given below trace back to one sample, sequenced in a study of Ad26.COV2.S vaccination and SARS-CoV-2 variants. Produced via immunoSEQ multiplex PCR; TCRdb's table is partial and in-frame only. The sample has a few hundred thousand clones; roughly 91% are singletons. Treatment in this sample: about 20 received Ad26.COV2.S at low or high dose, single or two shots; roughly five received placebo; per-sample allocation not given. Day 63 after the first vaccine or placebo injection was the time point for sampling. The sequenced sample was peripheral blood, obtained in a trial of Ad26.COV2.S vaccine versus placebo. The receptors derive from a person between 18 and 65 years old who received the Ad26.COV2.S COVID-19 vaccine or a placebo.

The rearrangement links TRBV7-9 to TRBJ2-1; 7 nucleotides agree with TRBD2. V lost 7 bases, J lost 12 bases, and 15 bases stayed unmatched. Germline V gene data show CDR1 as SEHNR and CDR2 as FQNEAQ (reference sequence). The CDR3 runs to 14 residues. CDR3 amino acids: CASNVPGTTKSQFF. CDR3 bases: TGTGCCAGCAACGTACCCGGGACTACCAAGTCGCAGTTCTTC.

V usage is TRBV7-8 and J usage is TRBJ2-5, with TRBD2 matching over 14 bases. Germline V gives CDR1 SGHVS, CDR2 FQNEAQ. CDR3 length: 17 residues. The V and J ends lost 6 bases and 5 bases, in that order; junction bases with no gene match: 11. The CDR3 DNA sequence: TGTGCCAGCAGTCTCCTGGGACTAGCGGGAGAGGGGGAGACCCAGTACTTC. This sequence encodes CASSLLGLAGEGETQYF.

The chain uses TRBV30 and TRBJ1-1, with D unresolved. The CDR3 consists of 12 residues. The V gene lost 2 bases and the J gene lost 4 bases, with 8 bases spanning the gap. The germline V gene has CDR1 GTSNPN and CDR2 SVGIG (reference sequence). CDR3 sequence reads: CAWSSRSTEAFF. The CDR3 nucleotides read TGTGCCTGGAGTTCCAGGAGCACTGAAGCTTTCTTT.

The gene calls are TRBV7-2 and TRBJ2-7; 10 positions agree with TRBD2. V lost 3 bases, J lost 3 bases, and 2 bases stayed unmatched. The CDR3 is 14 residues long. Germline CDR1 and CDR2: SGHTA and FQGNSA. CDR3 protein: CASSFSGRDYEQYF. The CDR3 bases are TGTGCCAGCAGCTTCAGCGGGAGGGACTACGAGCAGTACTTC.

V usage is TRBV5-4 and J usage is TRBJ2-1, with unresolved D. Trimming cost V 1 base and J 0 bases, with 5 bases left between them. The CDR3 spans 14 residues. Germline CDR1 and CDR2: SGHNT and YYREEE (reference sequence). The CDR3 coding sequence is TGTGCCAGCAGCTTGATGGGCTCCTACAATGAGCAGTTCTTC. This sequence encodes CASSLMGSYNEQFF.

The chain carries TRBV15 and TRBJ1-1; D remains ambiguous. The V and J ends lost 1 base and 4 bases respectively, with 10 bases between them. The CDR3 totals 14 residues. CDR1 is LNHNV and CDR2 is YYDKDF in the germline V gene (reference sequence). In nucleotides, the CDR3 is TGTGCCACCAGCAGAGGCGGGGATACCACTGAAGCTTTCTTT. Its translation: CATSRGGDTTEAFF. The entire variable domain, with the rest obtained from reference TRBV15 and TRBJ1-1, is as follows: DAMVIQNPRYQVTQFGKPVTLSCSQTLNHNVMYWYQQKSSQAPKLLFHYYDKDFNNEADTPDNFQSRRPNTSFCFLDIRSPGLGDTAMYLCATSRGGDTTEAFFGQGTRLTVV.

The rearrangement links TRBV18 to TRBJ1-3; D gene uncertain. Germline CDR1 is KGHSH and CDR2 is LQKENI. The V end was cut by 4 bases, the J end by 8 bases, with 21 bases between. This CDR3 has 16 residues. The CDR3 loop reads CASSLLPLWRVHTIYF. CDR3 in DNA: TGTGCCAGCTCACTCCTACCCCTCTGGAGGGTCCACACCATATATTTT.

The J gene is TRBJ2-1, the V gene TRBV11-2; 7 nucleotides match TRBD2. Germline V gene lookup returns CDR1 SGHAT and CDR2 FQNNGV. The J segment lost 7 bases and the V segment lost 5 bases, leaving 11 bases of the junction unmatched. This CDR3 region has 15 residues. CDR3 loop: CASSPGSGKGNEQFF. The CDR3 bases are TGTGCCAGCAGCCCTGGGAGCGGGAAAGGGAATGAGCAGTTCTTC.

The chain joins TRBV18 to TRBJ2-3, with D maybe TRBD2 (5 bases). CDR1 and CDR2 from the germline V gene are KGHSH and LQKENI. Trimming took 6 bases from V and 2 from J, leaving 21 bases between them. This CDR3 is 17 amino acids long. The DNA for the CDR3 is TGTGCCAGCTCCCCCGCCTCCGGGGAATACTACACAGATACGCAGTATTTT. Its translation: CASSPASGEYYTDTQYF.

The chain employs TRBV19 and TRBJ2-6; D is tentatively TRBD1 or TRBD2 (6 bases each). This CDR3 region has 15 residues. V lost 11 bases and J lost 0, with 14 bases in between. Germline CDR1 reads LNHDA; CDR2 reads SQIVND (reference sequence). The CDR3 loop is CAGMGGPSGANVLTF. CDR3 coding DNA: TGTGCCGGCATGGGGGGCCCCTCTGGGGCCAACGTCCTGACTTTC. The whole variable domain, filled in from reference TRBV19 and TRBJ2-6, reads DGGITQSPKYLFRKEGQNVTLSCEQNLNHDAMYWYRQDPGQGLRLIYYSQIVNDFQKGDIAEGYSVSREKKESFPLTVTSAQKNPTAFYLCAGMGGPSGANVLTFGAGSRLTVL.

On this clone: Within the sample, other DNA sequences also encode this same CDR3. The chain combines TRBV28 with TRBJ2-3; no clear D gene. The CDR3 runs 12 residues. Germline V gene sequence: CDR1 MDHEN, CDR2 SYDVKM. Trimming shortened V by 3 bases and J by 2 bases, and 3 bases separated the two germline ends. CDR3 residues: CASSLVTDTQYF. CDR3 DNA sequence: TGTGCCAGCAGTTTGGTCACAGATACGCAGTATTTT.

The chain has TRBV7-9 and TRBJ2-1; D is unclear. The germline V gene has CDR1 SEHNR and CDR2 FQNEAQ (reference sequence). The CDR3 is made up of 14 amino acids. V lost 5 bases, J lost 7 bases, and 15 bases lay in between. The CDR3 loop is CASSRRLGLNEQFF. The DNA of the CDR3 is TGTGCCAGCAGCCGACGTTTAGGGCTGAATGAGCAGTTCTTC.

The chain links TRBV5-4 to TRBJ1-6; D gene unclear. Trimming stripped 0 bases from V and 13 bases from J, with 17 bases between. The CDR3 is 15 amino acids. Germline lookup yields CDR1 SGHNT and CDR2 YYREEE (reference sequence). The CDR3, as DNA: TGTGCCAGCAGCTTGGATCTAGGCTACAGCTACCCCCTCCACTTT. The encoded protein is CASSLDLGYSYPLHF.

The chain recombines TRBV7-9 with TRBJ2-1, with 7 bases aligning to TRBD1. J was trimmed by 2 bases and V by 4 bases; bases with no gene match: 14. Germline lookup yields CDR1 SEHNR and CDR2 FQNEAQ (reference sequence). The CDR3 sequence is 18 residues long. Written as DNA, the CDR3 is TGTGCCAGCAGCTCTCGACAGGGCCCGGGGAAAGCCTACAATGAGCAGTTCTTC. Protein product: CASSSRQGPGKAYNEQFF. The full variable domain, with the rest looked up from reference TRBV7-9 and TRBJ2-1, is DTGVSQNPRHKITKRGQNVTFRCDPISEHNRLYWYRQTLGQGPEFLTYFQNEAQLEKSRLLSDRFSAERPKGSFSTLEIQRTEQGDSAMYLCASSSRQGPGKAYNEQFFGPGTRLTVL.

The gene calls are TRBV5-6 and TRBJ2-7, with unresolved D. Per the germline V gene, CDR1 is SGHDT and CDR2 is YYEEEE. This CDR3 is 11 amino acids long. V dropped 4 bases and J dropped 11 bases, with 13 bases sitting between them. The CDR3 is CASSAGQAEYF. The CDR3, as DNA: TGTGCCAGCAGCGCCGGGCAGGCGGAGTACTTC.

The chain is built from TRBV11-1 and TRBJ2-7; 8 bases fit TRBD2. Germline CDR1 reads SGHAT; CDR2 reads FQDESV (reference sequence). V trimming: 5 bases; J trimming: 2 bases; junction bases outside the gene matches: 8. This CDR3 has 15 residues. The CDR3 sequence: CASSRGGTHTYEQYF. DNA of the CDR3: TGTGCCAGCAGCCGGGGGGGGACGCACACCTACGAGCAGTACTTC.

This CDR3 is CASSAAGTGDTEAFF. CDR3 bases: TGTGCCAGCAGCGCGGCCGGGACAGGGGACACTGAAGCTTTCTTT. The chain combines TRBV9 with TRBJ1-1; 10 positions agree with TRBD1. V trimming: 3 bases; J trimming: 3 bases; junction bases outside the gene matches: 5. The CDR3 runs 15 residues. The germline CDR1 and CDR2 sequences are SGDLS and YYNGEE.

A single count supports this clone. This chain links TRBV24-1 with TRBJ2-5; 10 bases match TRBD1. The CDR3 spans 17 residues. J gave up 2 bases and V 3 bases, and 8 bases lay outside the gene matches. Germline lookup yields CDR1 KGHDR and CDR2 SFDVKD. CDR3 region: CATSDTYGTGDQETQYF. CDR3 DNA sequence: TGTGCCACCAGTGATACATATGGGACAGGGGATCAAGAGACCCAGTACTTC.

The chain couples TRBV6-2 or TRBV6-3 to TRBJ2-7; D remains ambiguous. This CDR3 has 13 amino acids. Germline-derived CDR1 and CDR2 are MNHEY and SVGEGT. Trimming removed 6 bases at V and 2 bases at J, with 11 bases between. The CDR3 coding sequence is TGTGCCAGCAGCCAGGTGAGCCCCTACGAGCAGTACTTC. This sequence encodes CASSQVSPYEQYF.

This clone showed up just a few times. V is TRBV7-9 and J is TRBJ2-1; TRBD2 might be the D (6 bases). V was cut by 3 bases and J by 9 bases, with 15 bases left in between. Germline V gene sequence: CDR1 SEHNR, CDR2 FQNEAQ (reference sequence). The CDR3 length is 14 residues. This chain's CDR3 is CASSLGKVRGEQFF. Written as DNA, the CDR3 is TGTGCCAGCAGCTTGGGAAAGGTGCGGGGTGAGCAGTTCTTC.

This chain uses TRBV10-3 with TRBJ2-1; D is undetermined. Deletions cut 0 bases from V and 4 bases from J, with 13 bases between. CDR3 length equals 16 residues. CDR1 is ENHRY, CDR2 SYGVKD, per germline. The DNA for the CDR3 is TGTGCCATCAGTGAGTCCTTGCAGGACCCGTACAATGAGCAGTTCTTC. It specifies CAISESLQDPYNEQFF.

This clone was seen only a few times. The rearrangement uses TRBV20-1 and TRBJ2-7, with D hard to call. CDR1 is DFQATT and CDR2 is SNEGSKA in the germline V gene (reference sequence). Trimming took off 0 bases at V and 4 bases at J, with 4 bases between the two ends. The CDR3 is made up of 11 amino acids. In DNA, the CDR3 is TGCAGTGCTAGAGAATCGTACGAGCAGTACTTC. Translating it yields CSARESYEQYF.

The CDR3 loop reads CASSQGLSFPTYTEAFF. The CDR3 DNA reads as TGCGCCAGCAGCCAAGGCCTGTCTTTTCCTACTTACACTGAAGCTTTCTTT. V gene TRBV5-1 combines with J gene TRBJ1-1; D is unresolved. The germline V and J ends were trimmed by 4 bases and 3 bases, with 22 bases remaining between them. CDR1 and CDR2 from the germline V gene are SGHRS and YFSETQ. CDR3 size: 17 residues. The variable domain in full, with the rest retrieved from reference TRBV5-1 and TRBJ1-1, is KAGVTQTPRYLIKTRGQQVTLSCSPISGHRSVSWYQQTPGQGLQFLFEYFSETQRNKGNFPGRFSGRQFSNSRSEMNVSTLELGDSALYLCASSQGLSFPTYTEAFFGQGTRLTVV.

This chain uses TRBV10-1 with TRBJ2-1, with 7 bases fitting TRBD2. J gave up 2 bases and V 4 bases, and 2 bases lay outside the gene matches. In germline, CDR1 is WNHNN, CDR2 SYGVQD (reference sequence). The CDR3 has 14 residues. In nucleotides, the CDR3 is TGCGCCAGCAGTGTGGGAGGGCCCTACAATGAGCAGTTCTTC. It is translated as CASSVGGPYNEQFF.

V is TRBV29-1 and J is TRBJ1-1, with TRBD1 as a possible D gene (6 bases). The CDR3 is made up of 13 amino acids. Trimming took 3 bases from V and 4 from J, leaving 12 bases between them. The germline V gene encodes CDR1 SQVTM and CDR2 ANQGSEA. The DNA of the CDR3 is TGCAGCGTTGATCGGGGGGCTGGCACTGAAGCTTTCTTT. Translation gives CSVDRGAGTEAFF.

This chain links TRBV19 with TRBJ2-1, with D hard to call. The CDR3 totals 16 residues. V gave up 3 bases and J gave up 0 bases, with 12 bases separating them. Germline V lookup: CDR1 LNHDA, CDR2 SQIVND (reference sequence). The CDR3 sequence: CASSIVARGSYNEQFF. CDR3 nucleotide sequence: TGTGCCAGTAGTATTGTAGCTAGAGGCTCCTACAATGAGCAGTTCTTC.

The rearrangement uses TRBV7-7 and TRBJ2-5, with 11 bases identical to TRBD2. The CDR3 runs to 17 residues. V gave up 1 base and J gave up 3 bases; unmatched junction bases: 7. Per the germline V gene, CDR1 is SSHAT and CDR2 is FNYEAQ (reference sequence). In DNA form, the CDR3 reads TGTGCCAGCAGCTTAGGCCGTAGCGGGAGGGCCGAAGAGACCCAGTACTTC. Its protein product is CASSLGRSGRAEETQYF.

The J gene is TRBJ2-1, the V gene TRBV19, with a tentative D call TRBD1 (6 bases). From germline, CDR1 is LNHDA and CDR2 SQIVND (reference sequence). Trimming removed 5 bases from V and 6 bases from J, with 17 bases in between. This CDR3 contains 15 residues. CDR3 in amino acids: CASSPEQGWGNEQFF. The CDR3 DNA is TGTGCCAGTAGTCCTGAACAGGGTTGGGGCAATGAGCAGTTCTTC.

The chain joins TRBV30 to TRBJ2-2, with 9 bases fitting TRBD2. Germline trimming cut 3 bases from V and 7 bases from J; bases unmatched to any gene: 9. There are 15 residues in the CDR3. From germline, CDR1 is GTSNPN and CDR2 SVGIG (reference sequence). The CDR3 nucleotides read TGTGCCTGGAGATTCTTAGCGGGAGAGGGCGGGGAGCTGTTTTTT. Its translation: CAWRFLAGEGGELFF.

This clone was counted once. This chain joins TRBV28 and TRBJ1-6, with D maybe TRBD1 (5 bases). V lost 3 bases and J lost 3, with 18 bases in between. The CDR3 is made up of 18 amino acids. Germline V gives CDR1 MDHEN, CDR2 SYDVKM. The CDR3 sequence is CASSFSPGQTDYNSPLHF. In DNA, the CDR3 is TGTGCCAGCAGTTTTTCCCCCGGACAAACAGACTATAATTCACCCCTCCACTTT.